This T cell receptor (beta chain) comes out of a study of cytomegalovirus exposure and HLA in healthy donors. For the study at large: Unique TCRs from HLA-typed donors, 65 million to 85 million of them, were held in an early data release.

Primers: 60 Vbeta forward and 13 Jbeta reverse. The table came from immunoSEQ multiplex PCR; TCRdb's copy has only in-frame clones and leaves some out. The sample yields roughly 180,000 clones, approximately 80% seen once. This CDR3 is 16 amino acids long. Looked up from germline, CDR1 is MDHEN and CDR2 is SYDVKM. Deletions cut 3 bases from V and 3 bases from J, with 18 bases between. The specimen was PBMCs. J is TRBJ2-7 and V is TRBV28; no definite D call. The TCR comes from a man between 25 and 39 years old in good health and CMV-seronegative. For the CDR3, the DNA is TGTGCCAGCAGTTTCAAGGCTGGCAGAGGTTTCTACGAGCAGTACTTC. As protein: CASSFKAGRGFYEQYF.